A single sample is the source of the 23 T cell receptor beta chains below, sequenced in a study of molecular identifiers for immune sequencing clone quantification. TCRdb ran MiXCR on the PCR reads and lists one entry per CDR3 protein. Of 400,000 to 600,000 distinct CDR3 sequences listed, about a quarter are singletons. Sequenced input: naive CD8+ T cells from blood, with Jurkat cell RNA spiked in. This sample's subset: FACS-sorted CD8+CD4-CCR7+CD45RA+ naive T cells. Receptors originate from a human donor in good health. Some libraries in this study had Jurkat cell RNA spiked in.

Here the CDR3 DNA reads TGCAGTGCTAGAGATGAGGGTTCGACCGGGGAGCTGTTTTTT. This codes for CSARDEGSTGELFF. This chain uses TRBV20-1 with TRBJ2-2; a possible D gene is TRBD2 (5 bases). Trimming took 0 bases from V and 5 from J, leaving 10 bases between them. CDR1 DFQATT and CDR2 SNEGSKA come from the germline V gene (reference sequence). The CDR3 extends over 14 amino acids.

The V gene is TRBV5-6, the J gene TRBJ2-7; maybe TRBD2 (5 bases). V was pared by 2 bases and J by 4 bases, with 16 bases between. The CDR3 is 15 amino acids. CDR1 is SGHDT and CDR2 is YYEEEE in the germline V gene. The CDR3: CASSFVGGSAYEQYF. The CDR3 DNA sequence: TGTGCCAGCAGCTTTGTTGGTGGGAGTGCTTACGAGCAGTACTTC.

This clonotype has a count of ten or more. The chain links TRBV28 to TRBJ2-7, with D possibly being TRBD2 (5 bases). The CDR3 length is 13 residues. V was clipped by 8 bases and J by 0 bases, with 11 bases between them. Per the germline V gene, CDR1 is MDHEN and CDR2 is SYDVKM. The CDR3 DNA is TGTGCCAGCGAGGGCCTGAACTCCTACGAGCAGTACTTC. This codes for CASEGLNSYEQYF.

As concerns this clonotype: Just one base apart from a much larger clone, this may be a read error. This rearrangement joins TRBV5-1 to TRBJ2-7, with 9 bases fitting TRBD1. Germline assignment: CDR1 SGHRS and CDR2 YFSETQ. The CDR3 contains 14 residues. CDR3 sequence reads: CAGSGTGLTYEQYF. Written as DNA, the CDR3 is TGCGCCGGCAGCGGGACAGGGCTGACCTACGAGCAGTACTTC.

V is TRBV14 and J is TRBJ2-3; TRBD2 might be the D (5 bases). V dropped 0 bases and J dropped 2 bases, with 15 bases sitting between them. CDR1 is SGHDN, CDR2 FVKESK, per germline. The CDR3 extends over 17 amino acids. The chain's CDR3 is CASSQDSLWEYTDTQYF. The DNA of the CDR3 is TGTGCCAGCAGCCAAGATTCGTTATGGGAGTACACAGATACGCAGTATTTT.

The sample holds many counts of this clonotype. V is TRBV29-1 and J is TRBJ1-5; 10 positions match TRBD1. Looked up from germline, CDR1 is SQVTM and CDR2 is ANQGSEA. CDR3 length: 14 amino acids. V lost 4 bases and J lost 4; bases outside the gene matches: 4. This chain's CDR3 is CSVVSGQGNQPQHF. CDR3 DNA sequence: TGCAGCGTTGTTTCGGGACAGGGGAATCAGCCCCAGCATTTT.

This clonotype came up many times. CDR3 region: CASSERRDSYKNIQYF. The CDR3, as DNA: TGTGCCAGCAGTGAGCGGAGGGACTCCTACAAAAACATTCAGTACTTC. The V and J genes are TRBV2 and TRBJ2-4; perhaps TRBD2 as D (6 bases). The CDR3 length is 16 residues. V was clipped by 3 bases and J by 3 bases, with 15 bases between them. The V gene's germline CDR1 is SNHLY and CDR2 FYNNEI.

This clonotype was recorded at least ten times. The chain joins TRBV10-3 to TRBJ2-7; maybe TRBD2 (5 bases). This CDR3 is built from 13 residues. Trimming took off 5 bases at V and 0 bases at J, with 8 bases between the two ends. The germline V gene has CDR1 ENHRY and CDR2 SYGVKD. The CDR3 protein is CAISSDYSYEQYF. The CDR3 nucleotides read TGTGCCATCAGTTCAGACTACTCCTACGAGCAGTACTTC.

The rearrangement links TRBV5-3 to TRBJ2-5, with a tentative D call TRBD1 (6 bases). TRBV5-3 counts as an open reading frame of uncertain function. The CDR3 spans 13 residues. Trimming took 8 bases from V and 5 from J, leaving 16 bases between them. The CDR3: CASKWGPEETQYF. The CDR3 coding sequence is TGTGCCAGCAAGTGGGGGCCCGAGGAGACCCAGTACTTC.

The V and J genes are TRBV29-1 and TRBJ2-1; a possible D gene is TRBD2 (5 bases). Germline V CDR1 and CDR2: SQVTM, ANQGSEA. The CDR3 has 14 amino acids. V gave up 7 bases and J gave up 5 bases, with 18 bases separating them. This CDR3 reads CSEYTYGADNEQFF. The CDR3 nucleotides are TGCAGCGAGTACACCTATGGAGCGGACAATGAGCAGTTCTTC.

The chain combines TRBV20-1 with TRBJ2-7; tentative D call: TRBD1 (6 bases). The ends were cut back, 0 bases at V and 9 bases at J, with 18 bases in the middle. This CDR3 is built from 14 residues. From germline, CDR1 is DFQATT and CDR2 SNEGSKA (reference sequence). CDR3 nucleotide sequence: TGCAGTGCTAGAGATAGGACAGCGGAACTCCGGCAGTACTTC. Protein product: CSARDRTAELRQYF.

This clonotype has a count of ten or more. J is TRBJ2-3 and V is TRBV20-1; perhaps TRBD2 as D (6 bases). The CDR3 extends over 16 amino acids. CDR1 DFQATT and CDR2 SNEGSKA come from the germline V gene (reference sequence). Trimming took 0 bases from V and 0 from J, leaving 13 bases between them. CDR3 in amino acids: CSARDGIAESTDTQYF. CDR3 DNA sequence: TGCAGTGCTAGAGATGGGATAGCGGAGAGCACAGATACGCAGTATTTT.

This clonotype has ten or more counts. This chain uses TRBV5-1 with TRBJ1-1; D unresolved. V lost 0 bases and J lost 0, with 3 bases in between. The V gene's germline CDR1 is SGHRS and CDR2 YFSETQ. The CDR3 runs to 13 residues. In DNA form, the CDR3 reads TGCGCCAGCAGCTTGGACATGAACACTGAAGCTTTCTTT. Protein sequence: CASSLDMNTEAFF.

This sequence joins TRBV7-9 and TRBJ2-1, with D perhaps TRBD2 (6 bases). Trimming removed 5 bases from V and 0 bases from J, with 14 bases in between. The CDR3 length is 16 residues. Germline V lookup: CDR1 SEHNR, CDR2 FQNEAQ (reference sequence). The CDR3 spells CASSPIAESSYNEQFF. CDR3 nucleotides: TGTGCCAGCAGCCCGATAGCGGAAAGCTCCTACAATGAGCAGTTCTTC.

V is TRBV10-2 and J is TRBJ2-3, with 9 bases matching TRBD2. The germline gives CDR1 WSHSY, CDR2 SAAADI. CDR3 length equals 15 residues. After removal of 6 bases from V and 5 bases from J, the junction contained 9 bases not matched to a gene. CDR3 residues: CASRVAGVGGDTQYF. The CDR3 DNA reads TGCGCCAGCAGGGTAGCGGGAGTGGGTGGAGATACGCAGTATTTT.

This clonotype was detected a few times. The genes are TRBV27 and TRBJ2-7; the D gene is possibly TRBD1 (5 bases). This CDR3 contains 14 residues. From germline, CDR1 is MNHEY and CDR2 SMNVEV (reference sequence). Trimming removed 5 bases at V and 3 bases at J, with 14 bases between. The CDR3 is CASSTTQAYYEQYF. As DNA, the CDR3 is TGTGCCAGCAGTACAACACAGGCCTACTACGAGCAGTACTTC.

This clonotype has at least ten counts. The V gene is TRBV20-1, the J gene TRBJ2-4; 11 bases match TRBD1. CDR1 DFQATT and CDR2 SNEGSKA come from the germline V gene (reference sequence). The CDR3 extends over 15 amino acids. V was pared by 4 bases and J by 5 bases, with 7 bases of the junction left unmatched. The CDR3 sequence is CSANTGQGVENIQYF. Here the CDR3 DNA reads TGCAGTGCTAATACGGGACAGGGGGTTGAAAACATTCAGTACTTC.

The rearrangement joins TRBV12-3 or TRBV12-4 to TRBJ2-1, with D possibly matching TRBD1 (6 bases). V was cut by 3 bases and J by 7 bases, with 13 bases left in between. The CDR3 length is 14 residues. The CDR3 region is CASSLGQGRNEQFF. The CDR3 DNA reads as TGTGCCAGCAGTTTGGGTCAGGGGAGAAATGAGCAGTTCTTC.

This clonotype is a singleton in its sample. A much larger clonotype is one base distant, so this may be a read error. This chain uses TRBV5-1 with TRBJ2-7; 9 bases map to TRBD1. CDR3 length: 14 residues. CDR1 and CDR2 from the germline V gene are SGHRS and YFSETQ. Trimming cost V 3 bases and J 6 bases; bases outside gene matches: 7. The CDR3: CASSSGQGLSEQYF. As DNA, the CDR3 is TGCGCCAGCAGCTCGGGACAGGGTCTGAGCGAGCAGTACTTC. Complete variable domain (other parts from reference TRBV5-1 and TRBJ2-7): KAGVTQTPRYLIKTRGQQVTLSCSPISGHRSVSWYQQTPGQGLQFLFEYFSETQRNKGNFPGRFSGRQFSNSRSEMNVSTLELGDSALYLCASSSGQGLSEQYFGPGTRLTVT.

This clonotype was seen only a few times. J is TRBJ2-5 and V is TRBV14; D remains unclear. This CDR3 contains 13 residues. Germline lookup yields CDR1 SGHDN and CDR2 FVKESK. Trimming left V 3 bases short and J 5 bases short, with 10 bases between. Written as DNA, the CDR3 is TGTGCCAGCAGCCACAGTGGGGTTGAGACCCAGTACTTC. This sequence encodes CASSHSGVETQYF.

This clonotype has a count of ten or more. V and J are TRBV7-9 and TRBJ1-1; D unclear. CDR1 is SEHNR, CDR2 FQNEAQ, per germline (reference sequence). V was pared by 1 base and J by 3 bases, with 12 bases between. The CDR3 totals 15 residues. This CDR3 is CASSLVQFLYTEAFF. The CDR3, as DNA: TGTGCCAGCAGCTTAGTCCAGTTCCTCTACACTGAAGCTTTCTTT. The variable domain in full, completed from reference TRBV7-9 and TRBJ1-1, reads DTGVSQNPRHKITKRGQNVTFRCDPISEHNRLYWYRQTLGQGPEFLTYFQNEAQLEKSRLLSDRFSAERPKGSFSTLEIQRTEQGDSAMYLCASSLVQFLYTEAFFGQGTRLTVV.

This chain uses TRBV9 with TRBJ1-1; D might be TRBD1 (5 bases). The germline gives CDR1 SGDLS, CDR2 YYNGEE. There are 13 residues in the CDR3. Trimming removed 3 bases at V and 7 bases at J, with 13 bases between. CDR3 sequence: CASSDGHRFEAFF. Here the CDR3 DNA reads TGTGCCAGCAGCGATGGTCACAGGTTTGAAGCTTTCTTT.

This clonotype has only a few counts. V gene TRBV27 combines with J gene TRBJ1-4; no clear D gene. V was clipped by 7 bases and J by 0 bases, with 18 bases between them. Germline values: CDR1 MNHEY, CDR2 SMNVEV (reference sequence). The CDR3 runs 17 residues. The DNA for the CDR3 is TGTGCCAGCACCAAATTGGAGGGAATCACAACTAATGAAAAACTGTTTTTT. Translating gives CASTKLEGITTNEKLFF. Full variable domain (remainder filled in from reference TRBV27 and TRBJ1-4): EAQVTQNPRYLITVTGKKLTVTCSQNMNHEYMSWYRQDPGLGLRQIYYSMNVEVTDKGDVPEGYKVSRKEKRNFPLILESPSPNQTSLYFCASTKLEGITTNEKLFFGSGTQLSVL.